Below, 21 T cell receptor beta chains from the same sample are listed, as sequenced in a study of cytomegalovirus exposure and HLA in healthy donors. PCR primers comprised 60 Vbeta and 13 Jbeta primers. Sequencing used immunoSEQ multiplex PCR; TCRdb keeps in-frame clones, though not all of them. The sample shows about 180,000 clones, over 80% of them seen only once. The sample comprised PBMCs. Receptors originate from a boy aged 2-15 years in good health and CMV-seronegative.

This chain connects TRBV6-5 to TRBJ1-3; the D is unclear. CDR1 and CDR2 (germline): MNHEY, SVGAGI. V shed 7 bases and J shed 1 base, with 11 bases lying between them. This CDR3 region has 14 residues. The chain's CDR3 is CASTEAGSGNTIYF. The DNA of the CDR3 is TGTGCCAGCACTGAGGCGGGTTCTGGAAACACCATATATTTT.

This rearrangement joins TRBV25-1 to TRBJ1-1, with a tentative D call TRBD1 (6 bases). Trimming pared 1 base from V and 1 base from J, leaving 13 bases between. The CDR3 consists of 16 residues. Germline CDR1 is MGHDK and CDR2 is SYGVNS. The CDR3 DNA is TGTGCCAGCAGTGAATCGCGGGGGCGACCGAACACTGAAGCTTTCTTT. Its translation: CASSESRGRPNTEAFF.

The chain employs TRBV29-1 and TRBJ2-5, with D unresolved. The germline V gene has CDR1 SQVTM and CDR2 ANQGSEA. The CDR3 runs to 16 residues. The V and J ends lost 1 base and 2 bases respectively, with 17 bases between them. CDR3 sequence: CSVEGLQAAKQETQYF. In DNA, the CDR3 is TGCAGCGTTGAAGGTCTGCAGGCAGCTAAACAAGAGACCCAGTACTTC.

The chain is built from TRBV25-1 and TRBJ1-2; D is unresolved. Germline loops: CDR1 MGHDK, CDR2 SYGVNS. Trimming shortened V by 3 bases and J by 2 bases, and 10 bases separated the two germline ends. This CDR3 region has 14 residues. The CDR3 DNA reads as TGTGCCAGCAGTGAGGTGGGAGAGAACTATGGCTACACCTTC. It encodes CASSEVGENYGYTF.

This chain links TRBV9 with TRBJ2-3, with D perhaps matching TRBD1 (5 bases). Germline V gives CDR1 SGDLS, CDR2 YYNGEE. This CDR3 is built from 14 residues. Trimming took off 5 bases at V and 1 base at J, with 11 bases between the two ends. CDR3 coding DNA: TGTGCCAGCAGTGCCACAGGACGCACAGATACGCAGTATTTT. Protein product: CASSATGRTDTQYF.

This clone came up a few times. This chain uses TRBV9 with TRBJ2-3; D ambiguous. The CDR3 has 14 residues. Germline CDR1 and CDR2: SGDLS and YYNGEE. Trimming removed 0 bases from V and 4 bases from J, with 9 bases in between. Here the CDR3 reads CASSVAGRPDTQYF. The CDR3 coding sequence is TGTGCCAGCAGCGTAGCAGGCAGACCAGATACGCAGTATTTT.

This clone was seen a single time. V is TRBV18 and J is TRBJ1-2, with D tentatively TRBD1 (6 bases). V lost 3 bases, J lost 3 bases, and 17 bases lay in between. Per germline, CDR1 KGHSH and CDR2 LQKENI. There are 16 residues in the CDR3. CDR3: CASSPLPGQGDYGYTF. CDR3 sequence (DNA): TGTGCCAGCTCACCCCTACCGGGACAAGGGGACTATGGCTACACCTTC.

V gene TRBV5-5 combines with J gene TRBJ2-3; the match to TRBD2 covers 11 bases. Germline CDR1 reads SGHKS; CDR2 reads YYEKEE (reference sequence). The CDR3 has 15 amino acids. V shed 3 bases, J shed 5 bases, and the junction held 5 bases outside the gene matches. Here the CDR3 reads CASSSITSGGDTQYF. CDR3 nucleotides: TGTGCCAGCAGCTCGATAACTAGCGGGGGAGATACGCAGTATTTT.

This chain uses TRBV4-3 with TRBJ1-1; 9 nucleotides line up with TRBD1. The V gene's germline CDR1 is LGHNA and CDR2 YSLEER. Trimming at V came to 0 bases and at J to 0 bases, leaving 11 bases not matched to a gene. CDR3 size: 19 residues. The CDR3 DNA reads as TGCGCCAGCAGCCAAGAAGCCTCCGGGACAGGGCCCTTGAACACTGAAGCTTTCTTT. Translation: CASSQEASGTGPLNTEAFF.

This clone was observed a handful of times. The chain links TRBV11-2 to TRBJ2-1; 14 nucleotides align to TRBD2. Per germline, CDR1 SGHAT and CDR2 FQNNGV. V gave up 9 bases and J gave up 8 bases; unmatched junction bases: 9. CDR3 length: 15 amino acids. The CDR3 region is CASRGLAGGWHEQFF. Here the CDR3 DNA reads TGTGCCAGTAGAGGACTAGCGGGAGGATGGCATGAGCAGTTCTTC. Full variable domain (rest looked up from reference TRBV11-2 and TRBJ2-1): EAGVAQSPRYKIIEKRQSVAFWCNPISGHATLYWYQQILGQGPKLLIQFQNNGVVDDSQLPKDRFSAERLKGVDSTLKIQPAKLEDSAVYLCASRGLAGGWHEQFFGPGTRLTVL.

This clone was found once. The CDR3, as DNA: TGTGCCAGCAGCTCTATCAGGGGGCAATACTATGGCTACACCTTC. Translated: CASSSIRGQYYGYTF. The chain has TRBV5-8 and TRBJ1-2; 8 bases agree with TRBD1. The CDR3 has 15 amino acids. The J segment lost 3 bases and the V segment lost 3 bases, leaving 7 bases of the junction unmatched. Germline V gene data show CDR1 as SGHTS and CDR2 as YDEGEE.

This clone showed up just once. J is TRBJ2-7 and V is TRBV19, with D possibly being TRBD1 or TRBD2 (6 bases each). Trimming cost V 5 bases and J 7 bases, with 15 bases left between them. There are 13 residues in the CDR3. Looked up from germline, CDR1 is LNHDA and CDR2 is SQIVND (reference sequence). CDR3 in DNA: TGTGCCAGTAGTCCGACCCAGGGGAGGGAGCAGTACGTC. Translating gives CASSPTQGREQYV.

The chain links TRBV9 to TRBJ2-3, with 7 bases that match TRBD2. This CDR3 has 15 residues. Losses at the gene ends were 0 bases for V and 2 bases for J; bases not matched to a gene: 3. Per the germline V gene, CDR1 is SGDLS and CDR2 is YYNGEE. CDR3 DNA sequence: TGTGCCAGCAGCGTAGGCCTAGCGGTCACAGATACGCAGTATTTT. Translated, it gives CASSVGLAVTDTQYF.

The chain couples TRBV10-3 to TRBJ1-3; maybe TRBD1 (5 bases). The CDR3 is 15 amino acids. Germline V gene lookup returns CDR1 ENHRY and CDR2 SYGVKD. Trimming took 3 bases from V and 0 from J, leaving 9 bases between them. The CDR3 spells CAISDSGISGNTIYF. Here the CDR3 DNA reads TGTGCCATCAGTGACTCAGGGATCTCTGGAAACACCATATATTTT.

CDR3 protein: CANTDRVIYGYTF. The CDR3 region has the DNA TGTGCCAACACCGACAGGGTGATTTATGGCTACACCTTC. This chain joins TRBV2 and TRBJ1-2, with 7 bases matching TRBD1. The CDR3 length is 13 residues. Germline V gene lookup returns CDR1 SNHLY and CDR2 FYNNEI. With 10 bases clipped from V and 5 bases from J, the junction kept 10 bases outside the gene matches.

The rearrangement joins TRBV2 to TRBJ1-1; perhaps TRBD1 as D (5 bases). Trimming cost V 1 base and J 0 bases, with 21 bases left between them. Germline V gene lookup returns CDR1 SNHLY and CDR2 FYNNEI. This CDR3 is built from 19 residues. The CDR3 region has the DNA TGTGCCAGCAGTGAAGGCGGGGACCTCGGAAGGGGAATGAACACTGAAGCTTTCTTT. Its translation is CASSEGGDLGRGMNTEAFF.

In DNA, the CDR3 is TGCAGTGCCTTCATTCTTGAGGGAGCTTTCTTT. Translating gives CSAFILEGAFF. This chain connects TRBV20-1 to TRBJ1-1, with D uncertain. This CDR3 has 11 residues. V shed 6 bases and J shed 10 bases, with 15 bases lying between them. CDR1 DFQATT and CDR2 SNEGSKA come from the germline V gene (reference sequence).

As regards this clone: Germline is not matched at one junction end, which may reflect a read error. The chain combines TRBV29-1 with TRBJ1-1, with a tentative D call TRBD1 (6 bases). Germline lookup yields CDR1 SQVTM and CDR2 ANQGSEA. The CDR3 sequence is 15 residues long. CDR3 in amino acids: CSVEGPAGVKTEAFF. CDR3 in DNA: TGCAGCGTTGAGGGCCCCGCAGGGGTGAAGACTGAAGCTTTCTTT. Complete variable domain (other parts from reference TRBV29-1 and TRBJ1-1): SAVISQKPSRDICQRGTSLTIQCQVDSQVTMMFWYRQQPGQSLTLIATANQGSEATYESGFVIDKFPISRPNLTFSTLTVSNMSPEDSSIYLCSVEGPAGVKTEAFFGQGTRLTVV.

This chain uses TRBV7-8 with TRBJ1-1; TRBD1 matches 8 bases. Trimming at V came to 5 bases and at J to 1 base, leaving 3 bases not matched to a gene. Germline V gives CDR1 SGHVS, CDR2 FQNEAQ. This CDR3 contains 14 residues. The CDR3 nucleotides read TGTGCCAGCAGCACAACAGGGGGGAACACTGAAGCTTTCTTT. It yields the protein CASSTTGGNTEAFF.

V and J are TRBV4-1 and TRBJ1-2; the D gene is possibly TRBD1 (5 bases). The CDR3 is 15 residues long. Trimming took off 3 bases at V and 5 bases at J, with 16 bases between the two ends. The V gene's germline CDR1 is MGHRA and CDR2 YSYEKL. This chain's CDR3 is CASSQLLRDKYGYTF. The CDR3, as DNA: TGCGCCAGCAGCCAGCTTCTCAGGGATAAGTATGGCTACACCTTC.

The chain joins TRBV21-1 to TRBJ2-3; the DNA was not compared with TRBD2, the D call given in the table. TRBV21-1 is a pseudogene segment. The CDR3 length is 15 residues. The CDR3, as DNA: TGTGCCAGCAGCAAAAGGGGGGGCGGCACAGATACGCAGTATTTT. This codes for CASSKRGGGTDTQYF.